This record looks at one T cell receptor (beta chain) sequence and its context. The sample is drawn from a study of shared clonotypes between healthy human individuals. Per germline, CDR1 ENHRY and CDR2 SYGVKD. Unmatched junction bases numbered 17, after V lost 8 bases and J lost 5 bases. This CDR3 contains 16 residues. Here immunoSEQ multiplex PCR was the method, and the copy in TCRdb shows in-frame clones only, minus some. There are some 2,500,000 clones in the sample; just under 95% occur only once, and 0.3% to 0.4% lies in the top ten. The donors were adults (healthy and HIV-negative) with no recent acute infections or vaccinations. Division of CD4+ cells produced a CD45RA+ naive subset and a CD45RA-negative memory subset.

Sequences were obtained from naive CD4+ T cells from PBMCs. Subset in this sample: CD45RA+ positively selected. The chain is built from TRBV10-3 and TRBJ1-2, with 7 bases fitting TRBD1. The origin of this receptor is a man aged 18 to 30 in good health. Some clones in this sample may be carry-over from other donors' samples. CDR3 sequence (DNA): TGTGCCATCGCCGGGACAGTTCTAGGGGGAGTGTATGGCTACACCTTC. Translation: CAIAGTVLGGVYGYTF.